This T cell receptor (beta chain) was retrieved from a study of OX40 agonist ivuxolimab in advanced cancers. Germline V gene sequence: CDR1 MDHEN, CDR2 SYDVKM. The CDR3 is 15 amino acids. With 7 bases clipped from V and 6 bases from J, the junction kept 14 bases outside the gene matches. The study's findings and limits: The work left the antigen specificity of expanded peripheral T cells undetermined.

Profiling relied on immunoSEQ multiplex PCR, and the TCRdb table lists in-frame clones only, not all of them. The data show over 65,000 clones, under 85% seen once. Points on this clone: Its antigen is currently unknown.

Here the sequenced sample was CD4+ or CD8+ T cells sorted from blood, taken in a trial of the OX40 agonist ivuxolimab. The rearrangement links TRBV28 to TRBJ2-7, with 8 nucleotides matching TRBD1. This clonotype originated in an adult with an advanced solid tumor such as melanoma, head and neck, liver or kidney cancer. CDR3 bases: TGTGCCAGCACTCGATCTGTGGGACAGGCGAGCGAGCAGTACTTC. The encoded protein is CASTRSVGQASEQYF.